One sample yielded the 21 T cell receptor beta chains listed below, sequenced in a study of T cell responses to AZD1222 COVID-19 vaccine. The assay was immunoSEQ multiplex PCR, and TCRdb's table has in-frame clones only and misses some. Of more than 95,000 clones listed, over 75% are singletons. Specimen: peripheral blood, collected on day 0 of AZD1222 vaccination. The receptors were gathered from an adult in good health.

The chain recombines TRBV6-5 with TRBJ1-4, with D possibly TRBD1 on 5 matching bases. With 6 bases removed from V and 0 bases from J, the gap between germline ends came to 8 bases. Germline V gene lookup returns CDR1 MNHEY and CDR2 SVGAGI. CDR3 size: 14 residues. CDR3 nucleotide sequence: TGTGCCAGCAGGCAGGGTTCAACTAATGAAAAACTGTTTTTT. Protein product: CASRQGSTNEKLFF.

J is TRBJ2-7 and V is TRBV3-1 (or the pseudogene TRBV3-2); D might be TRBD2 (5 bases). Per the germline V gene, CDR1 is LGHDT and CDR2 is YNNKEL (reference sequence). This CDR3 has 15 amino acids. The V and J ends lost 5 bases and 3 bases respectively, with 17 bases between them. The CDR3 spells CASSSLGSGVYEQYF. The CDR3 DNA follows: TGTGCCAGCAGCTCATTAGGCAGCGGAGTCTACGAGCAGTACTTC.

The chain couples TRBV18 to TRBJ1-1, with no clear D. CDR3 length: 14 amino acids. Germline CDR1 reads KGHSH; CDR2 reads LQKENI. Trimming left V 3 bases short and J 0 bases short, with 8 bases between. The CDR3 DNA reads as TGTGCCAGCTCACCGAGACGTTTGAACACTGAAGCTTTCTTT. Protein product: CASSPRRLNTEAFF.

This chain uses TRBV29-1 with TRBJ2-1, with 10 bases lining up with TRBD1. The V gene's germline CDR1 is SQVTM and CDR2 ANQGSEA. With 6 bases clipped from V and 4 bases from J, the junction kept 3 bases outside the gene matches. The CDR3 has 13 residues. The CDR3 loop is CSVGQGGYNEQFF. The CDR3 coding sequence is TGCAGCGTCGGACAGGGGGGATACAATGAGCAGTTCTTC.

V and J are TRBV7-2 and TRBJ2-5; unclear D gene. V was shortened by 3 bases and J by 5 bases, with 7 bases between the two germline ends. The CDR3 spans 12 residues. CDR1 is SGHTA, CDR2 FQGNSA, per germline. CDR3 residues: CASSLRGETQYF. CDR3 nucleotides: TGTGCCAGCAGCTTGAGAGGCGAGACCCAGTACTTC.

J is TRBJ1-1 and V is TRBV6-5; D gene unclear. Germline CDR1 and CDR2: MNHEY and SVGAGI. The CDR3 contains 12 residues. Deletions cut 10 bases from V and 5 bases from J, with 14 bases between. CDR3 residues: CATRRRSTEAFF. In DNA, the CDR3 is TGTGCCACCCGCAGACGGTCGACTGAAGCTTTCTTT.

This rearrangement joins TRBV7-9 to TRBJ2-3, with TRBD2 matching over 13 bases. The CDR3 consists of 16 residues. Germline assignment: CDR1 SEHNR and CDR2 FQNEAQ (reference sequence). Trimming took 5 bases from V and 4 from J; bases not matched to a gene: 6. CDR3 protein: CASSPRLAGGSDTQYF. CDR3 sequence (DNA): TGTGCCAGCAGCCCGAGACTAGCGGGAGGATCAGATACGCAGTATTTT.

The chain couples TRBV5-4 to TRBJ2-5; 11 bases match TRBD1. Per the germline V gene, CDR1 is SGHNT and CDR2 is YYREEE (reference sequence). The junction had 6 bases not matched to a gene; V was cut back by 4 bases and J by 1 base. CDR3 length: 16 residues. CDR3 loop: CASSPGQGAAQETQYF. DNA of the CDR3: TGTGCCAGCAGCCCAGGACAGGGGGCGGCCCAAGAGACCCAGTACTTC.

The J gene is TRBJ2-3, the V gene TRBV5-1, with 8 nucleotides matching TRBD2. V was clipped by 4 bases and J by 3 bases; unmatched bases: 4. This CDR3 is built from 14 residues. CDR1 and CDR2 (germline): SGHRS, YFSETQ. This chain's CDR3 is CASSTERGTDTQYF. CDR3 bases: TGCGCCAGCAGCACGGAGCGGGGGACAGATACGCAGTATTTT.

This chain uses TRBV10-3 with TRBJ1-2, with 8 nucleotides matching TRBD1. Germline V gene data show CDR1 as ENHRY and CDR2 as SYGVKD. With V trimmed by 2 bases and J by 3 bases, 2 bases remained unmatched. The CDR3 loop spans 14 amino acids. CDR3 in amino acids: CAISEGQGDYGYTF. The CDR3 DNA reads TGTGCCATCAGTGAGGGACAGGGAGACTATGGCTACACCTTC.

This clone was recorded once. The V gene is TRBV2, the J gene TRBJ2-5; 7 bases match TRBD2. Germline V lookup: CDR1 SNHLY, CDR2 FYNNEI. J was trimmed by 5 bases and V by 4 bases; bases with no gene match: 1. CDR3 length: 12 residues. The CDR3 loop reads CASSVSGETQYF. The DNA for the CDR3 is TGTGCCAGCAGTGTTAGCGGGGAGACCCAGTACTTC.

The CDR3 region is CASSQNSGGAANEQFF. The CDR3 DNA sequence: TGCGCCAGCAGCCAAAATAGCGGGGGGGCCGCAAATGAGCAGTTCTTC. This chain connects TRBV4-1 to TRBJ2-1, with TRBD2 matching over 11 bases. The CDR3 spans 16 residues. Germline CDR1 is MGHRA and CDR2 is YSYEKL. Trimming took 2 bases from V and 7 from J; bases not matched to a gene: 7.

The V call is TRBV11-2, the J call TRBJ1-5; D uncertain. CDR3 length: 15 amino acids. Deletions cut 1 base from V and 5 bases from J, with 12 bases between. CDR1 and CDR2 (germline): SGHAT, FQNNGV. CDR3 amino acids: CASSLGAPTDQPQHF. In DNA form, the CDR3 reads TGTGCCAGCAGCTTAGGCGCCCCCACAGATCAGCCCCAGCATTTT.

The chain links TRBV2 to TRBJ1-5; D is unclear. The V gene lost 2 bases and the J gene lost 0 bases, with 11 bases spanning the gap. The CDR3 is 16 residues long. Germline-derived CDR1 and CDR2 are SNHLY and FYNNEI. In DNA form, the CDR3 reads TGTGCCAGCAGTGAATCAGGACTGAATAGCAATCAGCCCCAGCATTTT. This sequence encodes CASSESGLNSNQPQHF.

The V call is TRBV28, the J call TRBJ2-3; D could derive from TRBD1 or TRBD2 (5 bases each). The V gene lost 4 bases and the J gene lost 4 bases, with 12 bases spanning the gap. Germline V gene data show CDR1 as MDHEN and CDR2 as SYDVKM. This CDR3 has 14 amino acids. The CDR3 sequence is CASSSDGTSDTQYF. CDR3 sequence (DNA): TGTGCCAGCAGTTCAGACGGGACCTCAGATACGCAGTATTTT.

The V and J genes are TRBV19 and TRBJ1-6; D uncertain. The V gene's germline CDR1 is LNHDA and CDR2 SQIVND (reference sequence). The CDR3 has 15 amino acids. V was trimmed by 3 bases and J by 2 bases, leaving 8 bases between them. For the CDR3, the DNA is TGTGCCAGTAGTATGGACGGAACCTATAATTCACCCCTCCACTTT. Residues: CASSMDGTYNSPLHF.

This clone has only a few counts. CDR3 residues: CASSSPGLNQPQHF. CDR3 in DNA: TGTGCCAGCAGCTCCCCAGGTCTCAATCAGCCCCAGCATTTT. This chain uses TRBV7-2 with TRBJ1-5; D not resolved. This CDR3 is 14 amino acids long. Trimming removed 4 bases from V and 3 bases from J, with 10 bases in between. Germline CDR1 SGHTA, CDR2 FQGNSA.

This clone appeared a few times. The genes are TRBV5-1 and TRBJ1-5; TRBD1 is a possible D gene (6 bases). CDR1 and CDR2 (germline): SGHRS, YFSETQ. V dropped 3 bases and J dropped 5 bases, with 9 bases sitting between them. The CDR3 extends over 13 amino acids. The CDR3 DNA follows: TGCGCCAGCAGCTGGGAGGGGGATCAGCCCCAGCATTTT. Its translation: CASSWEGDQPQHF. Using reference TRBV5-1 and TRBJ1-5 for the parts outside the CDR3, the full variable domain is KAGVTQTPRYLIKTRGQQVTLSCSPISGHRSVSWYQQTPGQGLQFLFEYFSETQRNKGNFPGRFSGRQFSNSRSEMNVSTLELGDSALYLCASSWEGDQPQHFGDGTRLSIL.

The chain combines TRBV7-2 with TRBJ1-2; 7 nucleotides line up with TRBD1. The CDR3 consists of 15 residues. The V gene's germline CDR1 is SGHTA and CDR2 FQGNSA. V dropped 1 base and J dropped 4; count of bases not matched to a gene: 6. The DNA of the CDR3 is TGTGCCAGCAGCTTAGATGGGACAGACCTCTATGGCTACACCTTC. This encodes CASSLDGTDLYGYTF. Together with reference TRBV7-2 and TRBJ1-2, the CDR3 gives the full variable domain: GAGVSQSPSNKVTEKGKDVELRCDPISGHTALYWYRQSLGQGLEFLIYFQGNSAPDKSGLPSDRFSAERTGGSVSTLTIQRTQQEDSAVYLCASSLDGTDLYGYTFGSGTRLTVV.

The J gene is TRBJ1-1, the V gene TRBV19; 9 bases line up with TRBD1. With V trimmed by 5 bases and J by 4 bases, 8 bases remained unmatched. The germline gives CDR1 LNHDA, CDR2 SQIVND (reference sequence). The CDR3 is 15 amino acids. CDR3 in amino acids: CASSPYSTGGTEAFF. The DNA of the CDR3 is TGTGCCAGTAGTCCTTACTCGACAGGGGGCACTGAAGCTTTCTTT.

The chain employs TRBV30 and TRBJ1-6, with D possibly being TRBD1 (5 bases). There are 14 residues in the CDR3. Trimming shortened V by 3 bases and J by 7 bases, and 13 bases separated the two germline ends. Germline CDR1 GTSNPN, CDR2 SVGIG (reference sequence). As DNA, the CDR3 is TGTGCCTGGAGCGAAGGGGTACCCAATTCACCCCTCCACTTT. Encoded protein: CAWSEGVPNSPLHF.